These T cell receptor beta chains were read from a single sample in a study of blood T cell repertoires in COVID-19. TCRdb's copy holds only in-frame clones and misses some; the assay was immunoSEQ multiplex PCR. The sample yields 60,000 or so clones, about 87% seen once. The sample taken for sequencing was peripheral blood. Source of these receptors: a man in his 60s with acute or convalescent COVID-19. Both conserved end residues are trimmed from each CDR3. A D gene is named only where the DNA matches it firmly.

V gene: TRBV24-1
D gene: NA
J gene: TRBJ1-5
CDR3 length: 10
CDR3 protein: ATSGDDQPQH

V gene: TRBV30
D gene: NA
J gene: TRBJ1-6
CDR3 length: 14
CDR3 protein: AWRVSRSSYNSPLH

V gene: TRBV7-3
D gene: NA
J gene: TRBJ2-2
CDR3 length: 12
CDR3 protein: ASSLTANTGELF

V gene: TRBV9
D gene: TRBD1
J gene: TRBJ1-2
CDR3 length: 13
CDR3 protein: ASSVGGQAHYGYT

V gene: TRBV3-1/TRBV3-2
D gene: TRBD1
J gene: TRBJ2-2
CDR3 length: 13
CDR3 protein: ASSPGTGLTGELF

V gene: TRBV28
D gene: NA
J gene: TRBJ2-3
CDR3 length: 10
CDR3 protein: ASSFSTDTQY

V gene: TRBV7-2
D gene: NA
J gene: TRBJ2-3
CDR3 length: 10
CDR3 protein: ASSLVRDTQY

V gene: TRBV19
D gene: TRBD1
J gene: TRBJ1-1
CDR3 length: 14
CDR3 protein: ASNRQGAKLDTEAF

V gene: TRBV15
D gene: NA
J gene: TRBJ1-4
CDR3 length: 13
CDR3 protein: ATTDRLHADEKLF

V gene: TRBV7-8
D gene: NA
J gene: TRBJ2-2
CDR3 length: 13
CDR3 protein: AGSPRGGRTGELF